The 27 T cell receptor beta chains below come from one sample, sequenced in a study of blood T cell repertoires in COVID-19. Sequencing was performed with immunoSEQ multiplex PCR; in TCRdb, only in-frame clones are kept and a portion is missing. This sample has tens of thousands of clones, with more than 75% found just once. Sequenced: peripheral blood. These receptors were taken from a man aged 50 or older with active COVID-19.

The chain combines TRBV30 with TRBJ2-2; 8 nucleotides align to TRBD1. The CDR3 covers 15 residues. Looked up from germline, CDR1 is GTSNPN and CDR2 is SVGIG (reference sequence). V lost 8 bases, J lost 0 bases, and 8 bases stayed unmatched. The CDR3 bases are TGTGCCACCTCTGGGGACAGGCCGAACACCGGGGAGCTGTTTTTT. The encoded protein is CATSGDRPNTGELFF.

The chain is built from TRBV7-2 and TRBJ2-7; D unclear. Germline-derived CDR1 and CDR2 are SGHTA and FQGNSA. There are 11 residues in the CDR3. V shed 5 bases and J shed 6 bases, with 8 bases lying between them. CDR3 DNA sequence: TGTGCCAGCAGCCTTTCTTCCGAGCAGTACTTC. Translated: CASSLSSEQYF.

The chain has TRBV28 and TRBJ1-4; 8 bases map to TRBD1. The CDR3 sequence is 14 residues long. Trimming at V came to 10 bases and at J to 0 bases, leaving 4 bases not matched to a gene. Germline CDR1 reads MDHEN; CDR2 reads SYDVKM. The CDR3 DNA sequence: TGTGCCACAGGGGGCCAGGCAACTAATGAAAAACTGTTTTTT. As protein: CATGGQATNEKLFF. The full variable domain, in which reference TRBV28 and TRBJ1-4 provide the parts outside the CDR3, is DVKVTQSSRYLVKRTGEKVFLECVQDMDHENMFWYRQDPGLGLRLIYFSYDVKMKEKGDIPEGYSVSREKKERFSLILESASTNQTSMYLCATGGQATNEKLFFGSGTQLSVL.

In DNA, the CDR3 is TGTGCCACCAGTGATAGGGACAGGGGAGGTGATGAGCAGTTCTTC. Protein sequence: CATSDRDRGGDEQFF. This chain uses TRBV24-1 with TRBJ2-1; TRBD1 matches 10 bases. Germline V gene lookup returns CDR1 KGHDR and CDR2 SFDVKD. This CDR3 region has 15 residues. With V trimmed by 3 bases and J by 8 bases, 6 bases remained unmatched.

On this clone itself: This same CDR3 is encoded by further DNA sequences in the sample. Written as DNA, the CDR3 is TGTGCCAGCAGGAAACAGGGGATGAACACTGAAGCTTTCTTT. Translated: CASRKQGMNTEAFF. This chain uses TRBV6-5 with TRBJ1-1, with 7 bases aligning to TRBD1. The CDR3 consists of 14 residues. V dropped 6 bases and J dropped 0; count of bases not matched to a gene: 4. Germline CDR1 reads MNHEY; CDR2 reads SVGAGI.

V gene TRBV19 combines with J gene TRBJ2-3; TRBD1 matches 10 bases. The V segment lost 3 bases and the J segment 5 bases; nucleotides outside the gene matches: 2. The CDR3 has 14 residues. Germline CDR1 is LNHDA and CDR2 is SQIVND (reference sequence). The CDR3 loop is CASSIDRGRDTQYF. As DNA, the CDR3 is TGTGCCAGTAGTATCGACAGGGGGCGAGATACGCAGTATTTT. Complete variable domain (other parts from reference TRBV19 and TRBJ2-3): DGGITQSPKYLFRKEGQNVTLSCEQNLNHDAMYWYRQDPGQGLRLIYYSQIVNDFQKGDIAEGYSVSREKKESFPLTVTSAQKNPTAFYLCASSIDRGRDTQYFGPGTRLTVL.

The chain is built from TRBV5-6 and TRBJ2-7; D uncertain. CDR1 and CDR2 from the germline V gene are SGHDT and YYEEEE. The germline V and J ends were trimmed by 0 bases and 6 bases, with 10 bases remaining between them. This CDR3 comprises 13 residues. The CDR3 sequence is CASSLGASGEQYF. DNA for the CDR3: TGTGCCAGCAGCTTGGGTGCTTCGGGCGAGCAGTACTTC.

CDR3 in DNA: TGTGCCAGCAGCTCCGGGACAGGTTACGAGCAGTACTTC. This gives the protein CASSSGTGYEQYF. V usage is TRBV28 and J usage is TRBJ2-7; 8 positions match TRBD1. The CDR3 spans 13 residues. Germline V lookup: CDR1 MDHEN, CDR2 SYDVKM. The V gene end was trimmed by 6 bases and the J gene end by 4 bases; junction bases not matched to a gene: 5.

V and J are TRBV28 and TRBJ2-7; possibly TRBD2 for D (5 bases). CDR1 and CDR2 from the germline V gene are MDHEN and SYDVKM. V was pared by 3 bases and J by 1 base, with 7 bases between. The CDR3 has 13 amino acids. In nucleotides, the CDR3 is TGTGCCAGCAGTTTTCGGACTTCCTACGAGCAGTACTTC. Amino acid sequence: CASSFRTSYEQYF.

The CDR3 coding sequence is TGTGCCAGCAGTTTCGTAGCGGGTAACACAGATACGCAGTATTTT. This gives the protein CASSFVAGNTDTQYF. This rearrangement joins TRBV28 to TRBJ2-3; TRBD2 matches at 7 bases. The germline gives CDR1 MDHEN, CDR2 SYDVKM. The CDR3 loop spans 15 amino acids. J lost 2 bases, V lost 3 bases, and 5 bases had no gene match.

CDR3 sequence reads: CASSQDRVKAEAFF. In nucleotides, the CDR3 is TGTGCCAGCAGCCAAGACAGGGTTAAAGCTGAAGCTTTCTTT. The chain has TRBV14 and TRBJ1-1; tentative D call: TRBD1 (5 bases). Germline values: CDR1 SGHDN, CDR2 FVKESK. Trimming cost V 0 bases and J 6 bases, with 11 bases left between them. The CDR3 consists of 14 residues.

The chain recombines TRBV4-1 with TRBJ1-1; D possibly corresponds to TRBD1 (5 bases). Germline CDR1 MGHRA, CDR2 YSYEKL. Deletions cut 1 base from V and 2 bases from J, with 17 bases between. This CDR3 is built from 17 residues. CDR3 nucleotide sequence: TGCGCCAGCAGCCAAGTTATCAGGGATGGAGTTAACACTGAAGCTTTCTTT. Amino acids: CASSQVIRDGVNTEAFF.

The rearrangement uses TRBV7-2 and TRBJ2-1, with D hard to call. CDR1 is SGHTA, CDR2 FQGNSA, per germline. V was pared by 5 bases and J by 0 bases, with 14 bases between. The CDR3 is 16 residues long. The CDR3, as DNA: TGTGCCAGCAGCCTAGATGGAGTAAGCTCCTACAATGAGCAGTTCTTC. Amino acid sequence: CASSLDGVSSYNEQFF.

This sequence joins TRBV7-9 and TRBJ1-4; 8 bases are a match to TRBD1. Trimming took 4 bases from V and 6 from J; bases not matched to a gene: 10. This CDR3 comprises 16 residues. Germline CDR1 and CDR2: SEHNR and FQNEAQ (reference sequence). In DNA form, the CDR3 reads TGTGCCAGCAGCTCCGGGCCGGGACAGGCCTATGAAAAACTGTTTTTT. As protein: CASSSGPGQAYEKLFF.

The gene calls are TRBV19 and TRBJ1-4; D is undetermined. The V end was cut by 4 bases, the J end by 2 bases, with 14 bases between. The CDR3 covers 16 residues. CDR1 is LNHDA, CDR2 SQIVND, per germline (reference sequence). In nucleotides, the CDR3 is TGTGCCAGTAGTAGCCGGGGAACCGCCACTAATGAAAAACTGTTTTTT. As protein: CASSSRGTATNEKLFF.

V gene TRBV6-2 or TRBV6-3 combines with J gene TRBJ1-2, with TRBD1 as a possible D gene (6 bases). Germline CDR1 MNHEY, CDR2 SVGEGT. Trimming took 5 bases from V and 2 from J, leaving 9 bases between them. CDR3 length equals 13 residues. The CDR3: CASSTDRNYGYTF. The DNA for the CDR3 is TGTGCCAGCAGTACCGACAGGAACTATGGCTACACCTTC.

CDR3 region: CASTTDRGAPTNEKLFF. The CDR3 DNA follows: TGTGCCAGTACCACGGACAGGGGGGCTCCAACTAATGAAAAACTGTTTTTT. V is TRBV19 and J is TRBJ1-4; TRBD1 aligns across 10 bases. The CDR3 is 17 amino acids. Germline-derived CDR1 and CDR2 are LNHDA and SQIVND (reference sequence). Losses at the gene ends were 7 bases for V and 0 bases for J; bases not matched to a gene: 8.

This clone was counted a single time. This rearrangement joins TRBV4-3 to TRBJ2-2; 7 bases match TRBD2. The V segment lost 1 base and the J segment 3 bases; nucleotides outside the gene matches: 2. The CDR3 runs 15 residues. Germline V gene data show CDR1 as LGHNA and CDR2 as YSLEER. The CDR3 DNA reads TGCGCCAGCAGCCAAGGGGGGGGATACACCGGGGAGCTGTTTTTT. Translated, it gives CASSQGGGYTGELFF.

The chain has TRBV18 and TRBJ2-1; TRBD2 agrees at 12 bases. There are 16 residues in the CDR3. The germline V gene has CDR1 KGHSH and CDR2 LQKENI. The J segment lost 12 bases and the V segment lost 4 bases, leaving 13 bases of the junction unmatched. DNA for the CDR3: TGTGCCAGCTCACTACGGACTAGCGGGGTAGAGTTGGTGCAGTTCTTC. Protein product: CASSLRTSGVELVQFF.

This chain joins TRBV28 and TRBJ1-1; no clear D. The CDR3 has 14 amino acids. Germline CDR1 is MDHEN and CDR2 is SYDVKM. V lost 4 bases and J 5 bases, leaving 14 bases between the germline ends. The CDR3 sequence: CASSWIRLMTEAFF. The DNA of the CDR3 is TGTGCCAGCAGTTGGATCCGACTGATGACTGAAGCTTTCTTT.

The rearrangement links TRBV5-1 to TRBJ1-6, with 10 bases identical to TRBD1. J lost 8 bases, V lost 2 bases, and 4 bases had no gene match. The CDR3 sequence is 15 residues long. CDR1 is SGHRS, CDR2 YFSETQ, per germline. CDR3 DNA: TGCGCCAGCAGCTTAGGGACAGGGGATGATTCACCCCTCCACTTT. It specifies CASSLGTGDDSPLHF.

The chain links TRBV6-2 or TRBV6-3 to TRBJ2-5; tentative D call: TRBD1 (5 bases). In germline, CDR1 is MNHEY, CDR2 SVGEGT. The CDR3 sequence is 14 residues long. Trimming pared 4 bases from V and 4 bases from J, leaving 13 bases between. The CDR3 nucleotides read TGTGCCAGCAGTTCGCCCAGGGTGGGAGAGACCCAGTACTTC. Translation gives CASSSPRVGETQYF.

This sequence joins TRBV19 and TRBJ1-3, with TRBD1 identical over 8 bases. Germline loops: CDR1 LNHDA, CDR2 SQIVND (reference sequence). Trimming at V came to 4 bases and at J to 3 bases, leaving 5 bases not matched to a gene. This CDR3 has 15 amino acids. The CDR3 DNA sequence: TGTGCCAGTAGTACCCCGACAGGGGTTGGAAACACCATATATTTT. Its translation is CASSTPTGVGNTIYF.

This clone turned up a few times. The chain recombines TRBV6-2 or TRBV6-3 with TRBJ1-2; tentatively, D is TRBD1 (6 bases). The CDR3 length is 13 residues. The V gene lost 7 bases and the J gene lost 3 bases, with 12 bases spanning the gap. Germline V gene lookup returns CDR1 MNHEY and CDR2 SVGEGT. The CDR3 nucleotides read TGTGCCAGCACCCCGACAGGCGACTATGGCTACACCTTC. It encodes CASTPTGDYGYTF.

The CDR3 sequence: CASSLDYRGEAGELFF. The CDR3 coding sequence is TGTGCCAGCAGCTTGGACTACAGGGGGGAGGCCGGGGAGCTGTTTTTT. The V and J genes are TRBV5-4 and TRBJ2-2; 8 positions match TRBD1. This CDR3 contains 16 residues. CDR1 is SGHNT and CDR2 is YYREEE in the germline V gene (reference sequence). V shed 0 bases, J shed 6 bases, and the junction held 7 bases outside the gene matches.

V is TRBV7-2 and J is TRBJ1-1; tentatively, D is TRBD1 (5 bases). V was shortened by 3 bases and J by 5 bases, with 19 bases between the two germline ends. Germline-derived CDR1 and CDR2 are SGHTA and FQGNSA. The CDR3 covers 16 residues. The CDR3 nucleotides are TGTGCCAGCAGCTTGGCTAGTCGGGGGGTAAGGACTGAAGCTTTCTTT. Translation: CASSLASRGVRTEAFF.

The V and J genes are TRBV5-1 and TRBJ1-3; tentative D call: TRBD1 (5 bases). Germline CDR1 is SGHRS and CDR2 is YFSETQ. The CDR3 spans 13 residues. V was shortened by 5 bases and J by 5 bases, with 11 bases between the two germline ends. This chain's CDR3 is CASRQGSRNTIYF. CDR3 DNA sequence: TGCGCCAGCAGGCAGGGTAGTAGAAACACCATATATTTT.